Listed below are T cell receptor beta chains from one sample, sequenced in a study of Graves' ophthalmopathy and Graves' hyperthyroidism. TCRdb independently ran MiXCR on the multiplex PCR reads; one entry per CDR3 protein. The sample carries under 800,000 distinct CDR3 sequences, 22% recorded once. Material for sequencing was peripheral blood. These receptors all come from a woman aged 18-29 years with stable Graves' hyperthyroidism. Some clones in this sample may be carry-over from other donors' samples. Each CDR3 is given with its conserved first and last residue. Fields, in order: CDR3 protein, D gene, V gene. D genes are given only for firm matches.

CASSEAGQGYVHEQYF,TRBD1,TRBV6-1
CAGSEGASEQYF,.,TRBV2
CASSDREQETQYF,.,TRBV2
CASSFLLSGQETQYF,.,TRBV5-1
CASSFSGRGTEAFF,.,TRBV11-3
CASSATPGTGDSYEQYF,TRBD1,TRBV9
CASSLSAGWEGQPQHF,.,TRBV11-2
CATSDFGAGKTGELFF,.,TRBV24-1
CASSRLGLDYEQYF,.,TRBV5-1
CASSPQAEAFF,.,TRBV18